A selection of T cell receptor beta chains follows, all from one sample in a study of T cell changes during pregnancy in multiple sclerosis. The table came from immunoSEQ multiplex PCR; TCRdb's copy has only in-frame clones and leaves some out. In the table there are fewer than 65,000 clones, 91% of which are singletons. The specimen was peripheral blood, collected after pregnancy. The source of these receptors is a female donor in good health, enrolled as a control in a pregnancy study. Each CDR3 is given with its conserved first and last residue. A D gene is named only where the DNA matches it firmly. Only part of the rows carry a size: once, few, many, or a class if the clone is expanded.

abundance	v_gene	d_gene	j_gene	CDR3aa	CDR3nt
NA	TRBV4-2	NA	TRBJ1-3	CASSQDYYRVSGNTIYF	TGTGCCAGCAGCCAAGACTACTACAGGGTCTCTGGAAACACCATATATTTT
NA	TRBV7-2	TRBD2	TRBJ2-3	CASSLAGGPGSTDTQYF	TGTGCCAGCAGTCTAGCGGGGGGGCCGGGCAGCACAGATACGCAGTATTTT
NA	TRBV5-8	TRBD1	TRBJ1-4	CASSLISGGFF	TGTGCCAGCAGCTTGATATCAGGGGGGTTTTTT
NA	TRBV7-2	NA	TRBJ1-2	CASSLVSGDNYGYTF	TGTGCCAGCAGCTTAGTGTCAGGGGATAACTATGGCTACACCTTC
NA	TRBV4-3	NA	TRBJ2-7	CASSQEWVRTISYEQYF	TGCGCCAGCAGCCAAGAGTGGGTTAGGACAATCTCCTACGAGCAGTACTTC
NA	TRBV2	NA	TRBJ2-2	CASRLDGNTGELFF	TGTGCCAGCAGACTAGACGGTAACACCGGGGAGCTGTTTTTT
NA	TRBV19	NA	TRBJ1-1	CASNADSVATEAFF	TGTGCCAGTAACGCGGACAGTGTTGCCACTGAAGCTTTCTTT
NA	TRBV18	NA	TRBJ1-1	CASSPGGDTEAFF	TGTGCCAGCTCACCAGGGGGCGACACTGAAGCTTTCTTT
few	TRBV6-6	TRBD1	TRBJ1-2	CASTHGTGESLYGYTF	TGTGCCAGCACCCACGGGACAGGGGAGTCTCTCTATGGCTACACCTTC
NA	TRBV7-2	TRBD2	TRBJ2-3	CASSSKLGRGADTQYF	TGTGCCAGCAGCTCAAAACTGGGGCGGGGGGCAGATACGCAGTATTTT
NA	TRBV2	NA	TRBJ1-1	CASSWGPNTEAFF	TGTGCCAGCAGTTGGGGGCCGAACACTGAAGCTTTCTTT
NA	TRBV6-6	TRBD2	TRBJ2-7	CASRWTSGGTAYEQYF	TGTGCCAGCAGGTGGACTAGCGGGGGGACCGCCTACGAGCAGTACTTC
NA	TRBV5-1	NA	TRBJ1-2	CASSLGQAGGYTF	TGCGCCAGCAGCTTGGGGCAGGCTGGTGGCTACACCTTC
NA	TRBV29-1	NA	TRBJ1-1	CSVAPSQDTEAFF	TGCAGCGTTGCCCCGAGTCAGGACACTGAAGCTTTCTTT
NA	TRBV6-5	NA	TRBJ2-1	CASSIAREQFF	TGTGCCAGCAGTATAGCACGGGAGCAGTTCTTC
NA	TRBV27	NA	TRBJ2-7	CASSLTGGEQYF	TGTGCCAGCAGTTTGACCGGCGGGGAGCAGTACTTC
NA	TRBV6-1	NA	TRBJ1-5	CASNLGGSNQPQHF	TGTGCCAGCAACCTGGGGGGAAGCAATCAGCCCCAGCATTTT